One and the same sample provided the 26 T cell receptor beta chains below, sequenced in a study of shared clonotypes between healthy human individuals. Profiling relied on immunoSEQ multiplex PCR, and the TCRdb table lists in-frame clones only, not all of them. This sample carries over a million clones, about 98.5% of them seen once, and the ten largest clones take approximately 0.4%. The specimen was naive CD4+ T cells sorted from blood. The subset is: CD45RA+ positively selected. The source of these receptors is a young man in good health.

This chain uses TRBV6-5 with TRBJ2-7, with TRBD2 identical over 7 bases. Unmatched junction bases numbered 9, after V lost 0 bases and J lost 4 bases. Looked up from germline, CDR1 is MNHEY and CDR2 is SVGAGI. This CDR3 has 16 amino acids. Here the CDR3 DNA reads TGTGCCAGCAGTTACTCGACTAGCATAGAGGGGTACGAGCAGTACTTC. Protein: CASSYSTSIEGYEQYF.

V usage is TRBV7-3 and J usage is TRBJ1-2, with D maybe TRBD1 (5 bases). The CDR3 is 14 amino acids. V gave up 3 bases and J gave up 1 base, with 9 bases separating them. Germline V gene sequence: CDR1 SGHTA, CDR2 FQGTGA. CDR3: CASSFDSNNYGYTF. The CDR3 DNA sequence: TGTGCCAGCAGCTTTGACAGCAATAACTATGGCTACACCTTC.

The chain has TRBV5-1 and TRBJ2-5; a weak D match, TRBD2 (5 bases). The germline CDR1 and CDR2 sequences are SGHRS and YFSETQ. The length of the CDR3 is 16 residues. V lost 4 bases to trimming and J lost 5 bases, with 21 bases between them. The CDR3, as DNA: TGCGCCAGCAGCCCGCAACGGTCGGGTGGACTGGAGACCCAGTACTTC. It codes for CASSPQRSGGLETQYF.

The V call is TRBV7-9, the J call TRBJ2-3; no clear D gene. Trimming pared 7 bases from V and 8 bases from J, leaving 28 bases between. CDR1 is SEHNR, CDR2 FQNEAQ, per germline (reference sequence). The CDR3 totals 17 residues. This chain's CDR3 is CASTPFASGFGFGTQYF. CDR3 nucleotide sequence: TGTGCCAGCACCCCTTTTGCATCTGGCTTCGGGTTTGGTACGCAGTATTTT.

The J gene is TRBJ1-5, the V gene TRBV2; possible D gene TRBD1, 6 bases. Germline CDR1 is SNHLY and CDR2 is FYNNEI. The CDR3 covers 15 residues. The V gene lost 6 bases and the J gene lost 3 bases, with 15 bases spanning the gap. The CDR3, as DNA: TGTGCCAGCAGGGGTCTCAGGGGCTCCAATCAGCCCCAGCATTTT. This sequence encodes CASRGLRGSNQPQHF. Combining the CDR3 with reference TRBV2 and TRBJ1-5 gives the whole variable domain EPEVTQTPSHQVTQMGQEVILRCVPISNHLYFYWYRQILGQKVEFLVSFYNNEISEKSEIFDDQFSVERPDGSNFTLKIRSTKLEDSAMYFCASRGLRGSNQPQHFGDGTRLSIL.

The genes are TRBV6-6 and TRBJ1-3; TRBD1 aligns across 7 bases. CDR3 length equals 14 residues. V gave up 2 bases and J gave up 4 bases; unmatched junction bases: 2. Per germline, CDR1 MNHNY and CDR2 SVGAGI (reference sequence). CDR3 nucleotide sequence: TGTGCCAGCAGTTACAGGGGACAGGGAAACACCATATATTTT. Its translation is CASSYRGQGNTIYF.

The chain employs TRBV15 and TRBJ2-7, with TRBD2 identical over 7 bases. Germline V gene data show CDR1 as LNHNV and CDR2 as YYDKDF (reference sequence). With V trimmed by 3 bases and J by 1 base, 15 bases remained unmatched. The CDR3 covers 18 residues. CDR3 sequence reads: CATSRPEGGLGRSYEQYF. The DNA for the CDR3 is TGTGCCACCAGCAGGCCCGAGGGCGGACTAGGGAGATCCTACGAGCAGTACTTC.

This chain links TRBV11-2 with TRBJ1-1; 9 nucleotides agree with TRBD1. CDR1 and CDR2 (germline): SGHAT, FQNNGV. Trimming at V came to 3 bases and at J to 0 bases, leaving 5 bases not matched to a gene. The CDR3 has 16 amino acids. The CDR3 nucleotides are TGTGCCAGCAGCTTCCCGGGACAGGGTATGAACACTGAAGCTTTCTTT. Its translation is CASSFPGQGMNTEAFF.

The chain is built from TRBV5-1 and TRBJ2-2, with 8 bases that match TRBD2. V shed 4 bases, J shed 4 bases, and the junction held 9 bases outside the gene matches. The CDR3 sequence is 16 residues long. CDR1 is SGHRS and CDR2 is YFSETQ in the germline V gene. The CDR3, as DNA: TGCGCCAGCAGCAAAAGAGCGGGGGAAGGCACCGGGGAGCTGTTTTTT. Its protein is CASSKRAGEGTGELFF.

The chain combines TRBV28 with TRBJ1-5, with 9 bases fitting TRBD1. Germline V gives CDR1 MDHEN, CDR2 SYDVKM. With 8 bases clipped from V and 5 bases from J, the junction kept 4 bases outside the gene matches. The CDR3 contains 13 residues. The CDR3 DNA sequence: TGTGCCAGCGGGACAGGGCTTTATCAGCCCCAGCATTTT. It translates to CASGTGLYQPQHF.

This chain joins TRBV14 and TRBJ2-3; TRBD2 agrees at 10 bases. Trimming removed 0 bases from V and 0 bases from J; junction bases left unmatched: 3. This CDR3 region has 17 residues. Germline CDR1 reads SGHDN; CDR2 reads FVKESK. CDR3 amino acids: CASSQDPSGGSTDTQYF. For the CDR3, the DNA is TGTGCCAGCAGCCAAGACCCTAGCGGGGGTAGCACAGATACGCAGTATTTT.

V gene TRBV5-4 combines with J gene TRBJ2-7, with TRBD1 as a possible D gene (6 bases). Germline CDR1 reads SGHNT; CDR2 reads YYREEE (reference sequence). This CDR3 is built from 14 residues. With 3 bases removed from V and 5 bases from J, the gap between germline ends came to 15 bases. The CDR3 here is CASSSRGGGNEQYF. The CDR3 bases are TGTGCCAGCAGCTCCCGTGGGGGCGGAAACGAGCAGTACTTC.

The chain uses TRBV7-8 and TRBJ2-7; 10 bases fit TRBD2. CDR1 and CDR2 (germline): SGHVS, FQNEAQ. The CDR3 runs 17 residues. The V and J ends lost 5 bases and 5 bases, in that order; junction bases with no gene match: 15. This CDR3 reads CASSDRTSGAVFHEQYF. CDR3 nucleotide sequence: TGTGCCAGCAGCGACCGGACTAGCGGAGCGGTCTTTCACGAGCAGTACTTC.

The V gene is TRBV5-1, the J gene TRBJ2-1; D is possibly TRBD2 (5 bases). The V gene lost 0 bases and the J gene lost 4 bases, with 11 bases spanning the gap. The CDR3 has 15 residues. Germline V gene lookup returns CDR1 SGHRS and CDR2 YFSETQ. The CDR3 coding sequence is TGCGCCAGCAGCTTGGGGAACCGGGGATACAATGAGCAGTTCTTC. Its translation: CASSLGNRGYNEQFF.

The rearrangement uses TRBV6-1 and TRBJ2-1; D possibly corresponds to TRBD1 (5 bases). From germline, CDR1 is MNHNS and CDR2 SASEGT. The CDR3 spans 13 residues. V lost 6 bases to trimming and J lost 8 bases, with 14 bases between them. In DNA, the CDR3 is TGTGCCAGCAGCGCCCGCAGGGTATATGAGCAGTTCTTC. Protein: CASSARRVYEQFF.

The CDR3 sequence: CASSLTSGGETQYF. The CDR3 bases are TGTGCCAGCAGCTTAACGAGTGGGGGAGAGACCCAGTACTTC. The chain carries TRBV7-6 and TRBJ2-5, with D perhaps assigned TRBD1 or TRBD2 (5 bases each). The V and J ends lost 2 bases and 4 bases respectively, with 11 bases between them. The germline CDR1 and CDR2 sequences are SGHVS and FNYEAQ. The CDR3 extends over 14 amino acids.

This rearrangement joins TRBV7-9 to TRBJ2-2; 9 nucleotides align to TRBD2. Germline V gene data show CDR1 as SEHNR and CDR2 as FQNEAQ (reference sequence). This CDR3 has 16 residues. V dropped 5 bases and J dropped 5; count of bases not matched to a gene: 9. The CDR3 loop is CASSRAGTSFTGELFF. The CDR3 nucleotides are TGTGCCAGCAGCCGAGCGGGGACTAGCTTTACCGGGGAGCTGTTTTTT.

This clone showed up just once. The CDR3 bases are TGTGCCAGCAGTGTCTACTACGAGCAGTACTTC. Encoded protein: CASSVYYEQYF. The chain couples TRBV28 to TRBJ2-7; D ambiguous. The CDR3 is 11 residues long. V lost 5 bases, J lost 3 bases, and 5 bases lay in between. CDR1 is MDHEN and CDR2 is SYDVKM in the germline V gene.

A word on this clone: The same CDR3 can be traced to other DNA sequences in this sample. The chain combines TRBV4-3 with TRBJ2-7; D unresolved. The germline CDR1 and CDR2 sequences are LGHNA and YSLEER. V was pared by 3 bases and J by 4 bases, with 10 bases between. The CDR3 covers 13 residues. The DNA of the CDR3 is TGCGCCAGCAGCCAGGCACTCGTTTACGAGCAGTACTTC. It is translated as CASSQALVYEQYF.

The CDR3 spells CATGSGTSFYEQYF. In DNA form, the CDR3 reads TGTGCCACCGGATCCGGGACTAGCTTCTACGAGCAGTACTTC. This chain links TRBV15 with TRBJ2-7, with 9 bases that match TRBD2. This CDR3 has 14 amino acids. With 8 bases clipped from V and 3 bases from J, the junction kept 8 bases outside the gene matches. CDR1 and CDR2 (germline): LNHNV, YYDKDF (reference sequence).

V is TRBV6-5 and J is TRBJ2-7; TRBD1 agrees at 9 bases. After removal of 6 bases from V and 3 bases from J, the junction contained 9 bases not matched to a gene. The CDR3 spans 15 residues. Germline V gene sequence: CDR1 MNHEY, CDR2 SVGAGI. The CDR3 region has the DNA TGTGCCAGCAGGCGCGGTGGACAGGGGAACTACGAGCAGTACTTC. Translation: CASRRGGQGNYEQYF.

V is TRBV7-6 and J is TRBJ2-1, with D possibly being TRBD2 (6 bases). This CDR3 is built from 14 residues. Trimming removed 0 bases from V and 7 bases from J, with 10 bases in between. Germline V lookup: CDR1 SGHVS, CDR2 FNYEAQ. CDR3 bases: TGTGCCAGCAGCTTAGCGGGGACTGCAAATGAGCAGTTCTTC. It codes for CASSLAGTANEQFF.

The chain joins TRBV19 to TRBJ2-7, with 13 bases fitting TRBD2. Germline V gene sequence: CDR1 LNHDA, CDR2 SQIVND (reference sequence). Trimming at V came to 3 bases and at J to 0 bases, leaving 8 bases not matched to a gene. This CDR3 is built from 18 residues. The CDR3 DNA is TGTGCCAGTAGTATGGAACTAGCGGGAGGGCCGGGCTCCTACGAGCAGTACTTC. Translated: CASSMELAGGPGSYEQYF.

The gene calls are TRBV19 and TRBJ1-2; D not certain. Germline V gene lookup returns CDR1 LNHDA and CDR2 SQIVND (reference sequence). The length of the CDR3 is 15 residues. Trimming left V 6 bases short and J 1 base short, with 15 bases between. The chain's CDR3 is CASSSTYGSNYGYTF. The CDR3 coding sequence is TGTGCCAGTAGCTCAACTTACGGGAGTAACTATGGCTACACCTTC.

The chain uses TRBV2 and TRBJ1-1; D gene uncertain. Germline V gene lookup returns CDR1 SNHLY and CDR2 FYNNEI. Trimming stripped 3 bases from V and 11 bases from J, with 19 bases between. The CDR3 covers 14 residues. The CDR3 nucleotides read TGTGCCAGCAGTGAGGCGGTCGGGCAGACGAGGGCTTTCTTT. Protein sequence: CASSEAVGQTRAFF. Full variable domain (remainder filled in from reference TRBV2 and TRBJ1-1): EPEVTQTPSHQVTQMGQEVILRCVPISNHLYFYWYRQILGQKVEFLVSFYNNEISEKSEIFDDQFSVERPDGSNFTLKIRSTKLEDSAMYFCASSEAVGQTRAFFGQGTRLTVV.

The J gene is TRBJ1-4, the V gene TRBV18, with D uncertain. CDR3 size: 12 residues. V was clipped by 5 bases and J by 8 bases, with 9 bases between them. CDR1 and CDR2 (germline): KGHSH, LQKENI. CDR3 amino acids: CASSTSGEKLFF. CDR3 DNA: TGTGCCAGCTCAACATCGGGGGAAAAACTGTTTTTT.